This T cell receptor (beta chain) was recovered during a study of Tregs in tolerant kidney transplant recipients. Germline loops: CDR1 SGHRS, CDR2 YFSETQ. V was trimmed by 6 bases and J by 0 bases, leaving 13 bases between them. The CDR3 sequence is 15 residues long. The table came from immunoSEQ multiplex PCR; TCRdb's copy has only in-frame clones and leaves some out. The data hold some 68,000 clones, with roughly 84% observed a single time. Material: CD4+ T cells from blood. This clonotype was sampled from a human donor in good health. This chain uses TRBV5-1 with TRBJ2-1, with D unclear. Written as DNA, the CDR3 is TGCGCCAGCATGTTTTGGGCCGACTCCTACAATGAGCAGTTCTTC. Translating gives CASMFWADSYNEQFF.